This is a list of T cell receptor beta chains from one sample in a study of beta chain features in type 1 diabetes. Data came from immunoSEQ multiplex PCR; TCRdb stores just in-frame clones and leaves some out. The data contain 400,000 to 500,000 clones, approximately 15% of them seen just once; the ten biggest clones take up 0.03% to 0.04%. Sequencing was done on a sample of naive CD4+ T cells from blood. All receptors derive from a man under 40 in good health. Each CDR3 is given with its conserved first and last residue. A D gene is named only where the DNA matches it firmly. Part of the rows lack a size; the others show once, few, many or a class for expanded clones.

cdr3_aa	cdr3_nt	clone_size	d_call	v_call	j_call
CASSLGDRNEQFF	TGCGCCAGCAGCTTGGGGGACCGTAATGAGCAGTTCTTC	few	-	TRBV5-1	TRBJ2-1
CASSVGVARNTGELFF	TGTGCCAGCAGCGTAGGGGTAGCGAGGAACACCGGGGAGCTGTTTTTT	-	-	TRBV9	TRBJ2-2
CASSRGGASDTQYF	TGTGCCAGCAGTCGCGGGGGAGCGTCAGATACGCAGTATTTT	few	TRBD2	TRBV25-1	TRBJ2-3
CASSFKSYYRGSGANVLTF	TGCGCCAGCAGCTTTAAAAGCTACTATAGGGGCTCTGGGGCCAACGTCCTGACTTTC	few	-	TRBV4-3	TRBJ2-6
CASSLVGAETQYF	TGTGCCAGCAGCTTGGTCGGTGCGGAGACCCAGTACTTC	-	-	TRBV5-4	TRBJ2-5
CSVADGSYEQYF	TGCAGCGTTGCGGACGGCTCCTACGAGCAGTACTTC	many	-	TRBV29-1	TRBJ2-7
CASSTTGTTYEQYF	TGTGCCAGTAGTACCACCGGGACTACCTACGAGCAGTACTTC	-	TRBD2	TRBV19	TRBJ2-7
CAWSHSGRDLDTQYF	TGTGCCTGGAGTCATAGCGGCAGGGATTTGGATACGCAGTATTTT	-	-	TRBV30	TRBJ2-3
CASSEAGRGGYNEQFF	TGTGCCAGCAGTGAAGCCGGGAGGGGAGGTTACAATGAGCAGTTCTTC	few	TRBD2	TRBV2	TRBJ2-1
CASSVAAKVPTDTQYF	TGTGCCAGCAGCGTAGCGGCAAAGGTTCCTACAGATACGCAGTATTTT	few	-	TRBV9	TRBJ2-3